This passage covers 9 T cell receptor beta chains from one sample sequenced in a study of cytomegalovirus exposure and HLA in healthy donors. Both 60 Vbeta primers and 13 Jbeta primers went into the PCR. Sequencing was performed with immunoSEQ multiplex PCR; in TCRdb, only in-frame clones are kept and a portion is missing. The table has about 140,000 clones, more than 75% seen once. The sequencing sample was made of PBMCs. These receptors came from a female donor in good health and CMV-seronegative.

The chain employs TRBV28 and TRBJ2-5, with 8 bases matching TRBD2. There are 15 residues in the CDR3. Germline V lookup: CDR1 MDHEN, CDR2 SYDVKM. Trimming cost V 3 bases and J 5 bases; bases outside gene matches: 8. CDR3 sequence: CASSFEREFTETQYF. The CDR3 nucleotides are TGTGCCAGCAGTTTCGAGCGGGAGTTTACGGAGACCCAGTACTTC.

The chain uses TRBV19 and TRBJ1-1, with D uncertain. CDR3 length equals 13 residues. V was shortened by 4 bases and J by 7 bases, with 13 bases between the two germline ends. Germline V gene data show CDR1 as LNHDA and CDR2 as SQIVND (reference sequence). DNA for the CDR3: TGTGCCAGTAGTACTCGAGGAGCCGATGAAGCTTTCTTT. Amino acid sequence: CASSTRGADEAFF.

This clone was seen once. This chain links TRBV29-1 with TRBJ1-5; the match to TRBD1 covers 8 bases. V trimming: 6 bases; J trimming: 12 bases; junction bases outside the gene matches: 13. The CDR3 sequence is 13 residues long. In germline, CDR1 is SQVTM, CDR2 ANQGSEA. CDR3 sequence: CSVAFTGGCRQHF. The CDR3 bases are TGCAGCGTGGCATTTACAGGGGGTTGTCGCCAGCATTTT.

A few counts support this clone. This chain uses TRBV5-4 with TRBJ2-3; 8 nucleotides match TRBD2. Trimming removed 0 bases from V and 5 bases from J; junction bases left unmatched: 2. Per the germline V gene, CDR1 is SGHNT and CDR2 is YYREEE (reference sequence). The CDR3 contains 14 residues. CDR3 DNA: TGTGCCAGCAGCTTGGGCGGGGGGCAAGATACGCAGTATTTT. As protein: CASSLGGGQDTQYF.

This sequence joins TRBV5-5 and TRBJ1-5; TRBD1 matches at 11 bases. Germline V CDR1 and CDR2: SGHKS, YYEKEE (reference sequence). V lost 2 bases and J lost 6; bases outside the gene matches: 4. This CDR3 has 15 amino acids. The CDR3 coding sequence is TGTGCCAGCAGCTTATTGGACAGGGGGCTTCAGCCCCAGCATTTT. As protein: CASSLLDRGLQPQHF.

The chain is built from TRBV7-2 and TRBJ1-1, with TRBD1 identical over 9 bases. Germline CDR1 is SGHTA and CDR2 is FQGNSA. This CDR3 is built from 13 residues. V was clipped by 5 bases and J by 7 bases; unmatched bases: 5. The CDR3 here is CASSIRQGGEAFF. The CDR3 DNA sequence: TGTGCCAGCAGCATACGACAGGGGGGTGAAGCTTTCTTT.

The chain recombines TRBV5-1 with TRBJ2-7; D gene unclear. V lost 1 base, J lost 0 bases, and 14 bases lay in between. Germline V lookup: CDR1 SGHRS, CDR2 YFSETQ. CDR3 length: 16 amino acids. CDR3 nucleotides: TGCGCCAGCAGCTTGCCAACCCGCGGCAGCTCCTACGAGCAGTACTTC. Residues: CASSLPTRGSSYEQYF.

This rearrangement joins TRBV4-3 to TRBJ1-5, with 8 bases fitting TRBD1. V was clipped by 4 bases and J by 9 bases; unmatched bases: 5. Germline V gene data show CDR1 as LGHNA and CDR2 as YSLEER. The CDR3 sequence is 13 residues long. The CDR3 region has the DNA TGCGCCAGCAGCCGGGACAGGCAAAGGCCCCAGCATTTT. Amino acids: CASSRDRQRPQHF.

This clone was recorded once. CDR3 DNA sequence: TGTGCCAGCAGCTGGACAGTGGAGGAGACCCAGTACTTC. It codes for CASSWTVEETQYF. The chain carries TRBV7-3 and TRBJ2-5, with D tentatively TRBD1 (6 bases). CDR3 length: 13 residues. V was clipped by 4 bases and J by 5 bases, with 11 bases between them. The V gene's germline CDR1 is SGHTA and CDR2 FQGTGA.